This T cell receptor (beta chain) was identified during a study of T cell responses to AZD1222 COVID-19 vaccine. This clone was observed once. The V gene lost 6 bases and the J gene lost 4 bases, with 15 bases spanning the gap. Looked up from germline, CDR1 is SQVTM and CDR2 is ANQGSEA. The CDR3 is made up of 14 amino acids. The repertoire was sequenced with immunoSEQ multiplex PCR; TCRdb's copy has only in-frame clones and lacks some. Here the sample spans about 150,000 clones, around 85% being singletons. The clonotype originates from an adult in good health. The sequencing used peripheral blood, collected on day 0 of MenACWY control vaccination. The chain uses TRBV29-1 and TRBJ2-2; tentatively, D is TRBD1 (6 bases). CDR3 protein: CSVGLGHLTGELFF. CDR3 bases: TGCAGCGTCGGCCTGGGACACCTCACCGGGGAGCTGTTTTTT.